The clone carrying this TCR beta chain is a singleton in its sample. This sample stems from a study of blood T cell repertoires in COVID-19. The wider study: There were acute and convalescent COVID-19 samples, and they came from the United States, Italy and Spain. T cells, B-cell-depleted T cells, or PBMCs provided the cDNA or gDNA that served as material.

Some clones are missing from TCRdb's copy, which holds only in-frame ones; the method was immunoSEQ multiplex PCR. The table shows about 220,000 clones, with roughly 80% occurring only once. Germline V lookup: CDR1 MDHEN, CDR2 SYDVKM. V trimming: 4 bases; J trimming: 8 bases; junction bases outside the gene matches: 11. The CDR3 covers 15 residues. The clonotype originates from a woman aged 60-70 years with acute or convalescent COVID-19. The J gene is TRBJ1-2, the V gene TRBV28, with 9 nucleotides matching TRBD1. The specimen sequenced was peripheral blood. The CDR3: CASSSTPGTGYGYTF. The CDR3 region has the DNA TGTGCCAGCAGTTCTACCCCCGGGACAGGGTACGGCTACACCTTC.